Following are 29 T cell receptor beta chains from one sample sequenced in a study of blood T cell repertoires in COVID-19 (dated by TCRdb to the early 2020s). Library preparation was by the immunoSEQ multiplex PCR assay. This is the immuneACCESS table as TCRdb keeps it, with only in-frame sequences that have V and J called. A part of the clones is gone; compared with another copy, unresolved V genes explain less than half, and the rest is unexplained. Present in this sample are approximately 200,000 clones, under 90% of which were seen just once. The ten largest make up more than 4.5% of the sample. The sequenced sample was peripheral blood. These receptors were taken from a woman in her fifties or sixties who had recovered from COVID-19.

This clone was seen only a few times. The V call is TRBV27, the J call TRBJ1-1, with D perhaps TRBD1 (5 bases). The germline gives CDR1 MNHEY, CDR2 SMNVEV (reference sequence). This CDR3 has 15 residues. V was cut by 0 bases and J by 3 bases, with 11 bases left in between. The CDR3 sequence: CASSLSGAGDTEAFF. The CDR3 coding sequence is TGTGCCAGCAGTTTATCTGGGGCGGGAGACACTGAAGCTTTCTTT.

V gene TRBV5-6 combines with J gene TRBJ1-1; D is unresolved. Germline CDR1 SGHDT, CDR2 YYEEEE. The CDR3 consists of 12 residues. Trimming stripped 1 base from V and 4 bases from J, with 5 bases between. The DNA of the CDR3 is TGTGCCAGCAGCTTGAGAGGCACTGAAGCTTTCTTT. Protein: CASSLRGTEAFF.

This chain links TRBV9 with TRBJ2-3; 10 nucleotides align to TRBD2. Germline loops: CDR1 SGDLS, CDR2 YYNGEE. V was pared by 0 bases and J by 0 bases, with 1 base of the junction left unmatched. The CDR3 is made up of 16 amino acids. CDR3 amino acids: CASSVEAGGSTDTQYF. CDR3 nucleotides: TGTGCCAGCAGCGTAGAAGCGGGGGGGAGCACAGATACGCAGTATTTT. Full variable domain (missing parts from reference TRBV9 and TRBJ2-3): DSGVTQTPKHLITATGQRVTLRCSPRSGDLSVYWYQQSLDQGLQFLIQYYNGEERAKGNILERFSAQQFPDLHSELNLSSLELGDSALYFCASSVEAGGSTDTQYFGPGTRLTVL.

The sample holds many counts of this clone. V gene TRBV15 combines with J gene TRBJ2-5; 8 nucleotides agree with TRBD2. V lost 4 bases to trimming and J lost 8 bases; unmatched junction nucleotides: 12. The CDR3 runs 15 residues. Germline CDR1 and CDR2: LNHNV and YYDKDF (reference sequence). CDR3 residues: CATSTLLAGGITQYF. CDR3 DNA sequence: TGTGCCACCAGCACCCTTCTAGCGGGCGGGATCACCCAGTACTTC.

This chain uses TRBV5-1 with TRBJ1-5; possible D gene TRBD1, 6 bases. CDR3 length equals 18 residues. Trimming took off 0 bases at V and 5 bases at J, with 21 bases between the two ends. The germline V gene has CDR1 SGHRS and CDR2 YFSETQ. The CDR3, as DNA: TGCGCCAGCAGCTTGGGGCCTCGGTTGGGGGCGCTGGATCAGCCCCAGCATTTT. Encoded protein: CASSLGPRLGALDQPQHF.

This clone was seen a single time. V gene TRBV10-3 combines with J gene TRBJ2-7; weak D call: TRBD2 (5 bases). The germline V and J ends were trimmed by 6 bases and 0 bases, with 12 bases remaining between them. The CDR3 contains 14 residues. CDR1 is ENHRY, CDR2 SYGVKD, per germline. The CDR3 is CAISARTDSYEQYF. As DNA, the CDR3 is TGTGCCATCAGCGCAAGGACTGACTCCTACGAGCAGTACTTC.

CDR3 amino acids: CASSVGQGAGWGTDTQYF. CDR3 DNA: TGCGCCAGCAGCGTCGGACAGGGGGCAGGGTGGGGCACAGATACGCAGTATTTT. This chain connects TRBV5-1 to TRBJ2-3, with 11 bases that match TRBD1. This CDR3 is 18 amino acids long. CDR1 and CDR2 (germline): SGHRS, YFSETQ. Losses at the gene ends were 4 bases for V and 1 base for J; bases not matched to a gene: 11.

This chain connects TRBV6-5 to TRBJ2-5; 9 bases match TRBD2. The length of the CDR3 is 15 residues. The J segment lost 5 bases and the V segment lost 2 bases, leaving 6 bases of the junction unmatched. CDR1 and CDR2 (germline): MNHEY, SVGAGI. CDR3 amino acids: CASSYGLAGRETQYF. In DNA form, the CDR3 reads TGTGCCAGCAGTTACGGCCTAGCGGGGCGGGAGACCCAGTACTTC.

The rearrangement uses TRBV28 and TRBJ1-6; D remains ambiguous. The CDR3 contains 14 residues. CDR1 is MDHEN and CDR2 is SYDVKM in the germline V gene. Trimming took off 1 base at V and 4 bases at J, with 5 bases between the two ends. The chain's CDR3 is CASSLYTYNSPLHF. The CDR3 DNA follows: TGTGCCAGCAGTTTATACACATATAATTCACCCCTCCACTTT.

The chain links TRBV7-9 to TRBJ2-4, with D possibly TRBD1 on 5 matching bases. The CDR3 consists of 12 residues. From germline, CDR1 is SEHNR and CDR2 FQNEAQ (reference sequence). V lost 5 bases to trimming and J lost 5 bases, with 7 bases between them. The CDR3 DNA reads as TGTGCCAGCAGCCCCAGGGAAAACATTCAGTACTTC. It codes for CASSPRENIQYF.

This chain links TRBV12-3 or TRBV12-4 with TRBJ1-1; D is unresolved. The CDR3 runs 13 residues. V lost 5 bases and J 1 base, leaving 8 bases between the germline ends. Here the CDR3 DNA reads TGTGCCAGCAGTCCCTCCGGGAACACTGAAGCTTTCTTT. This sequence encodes CASSPSGNTEAFF.

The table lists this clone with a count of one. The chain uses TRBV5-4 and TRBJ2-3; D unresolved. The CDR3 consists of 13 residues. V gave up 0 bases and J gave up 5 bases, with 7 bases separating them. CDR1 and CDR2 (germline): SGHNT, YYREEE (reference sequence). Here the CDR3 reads CASSLDAVDTQYF. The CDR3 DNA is TGTGCCAGCAGCTTGGATGCGGTAGATACGCAGTATTTT.

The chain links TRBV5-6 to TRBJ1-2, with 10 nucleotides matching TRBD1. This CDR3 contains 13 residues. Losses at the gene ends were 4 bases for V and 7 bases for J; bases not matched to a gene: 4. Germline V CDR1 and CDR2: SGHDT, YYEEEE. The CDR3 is CASSHDRGPGYTF. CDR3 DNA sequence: TGTGCCAGCAGCCATGACAGGGGGCCTGGCTACACCTTC.

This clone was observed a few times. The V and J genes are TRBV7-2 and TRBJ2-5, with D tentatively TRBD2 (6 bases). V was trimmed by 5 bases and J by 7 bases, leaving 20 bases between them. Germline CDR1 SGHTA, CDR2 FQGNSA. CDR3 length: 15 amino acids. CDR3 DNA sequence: TGTGCCAGCAGCCGCCCCCCCGGGGGACGGACGACCCAGTACTTC. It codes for CASSRPPGGRTTQYF.

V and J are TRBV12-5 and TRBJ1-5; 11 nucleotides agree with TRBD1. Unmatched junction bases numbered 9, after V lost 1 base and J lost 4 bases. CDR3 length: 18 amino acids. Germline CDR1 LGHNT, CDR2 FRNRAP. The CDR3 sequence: CASGLGILGQGANQPQHF. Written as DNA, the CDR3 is TGTGCTAGTGGTTTGGGTATACTAGGACAGGGGGCGAATCAGCCCCAGCATTTT.

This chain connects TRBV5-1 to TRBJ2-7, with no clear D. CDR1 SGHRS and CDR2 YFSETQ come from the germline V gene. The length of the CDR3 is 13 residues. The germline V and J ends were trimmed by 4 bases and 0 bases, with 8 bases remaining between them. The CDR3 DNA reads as TGCGCCAGCAGCCGCGCGAGCTCCTACGAGCAGTACTTC. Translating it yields CASSRASSYEQYF.

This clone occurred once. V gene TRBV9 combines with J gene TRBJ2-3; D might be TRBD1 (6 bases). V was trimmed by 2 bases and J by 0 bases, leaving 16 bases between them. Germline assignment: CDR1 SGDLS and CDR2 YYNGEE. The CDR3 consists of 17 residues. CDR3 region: CASSVSQGRSSTDTQYF. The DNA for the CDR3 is TGTGCCAGCAGCGTGTCACAGGGTCGGTCTAGCACAGATACGCAGTATTTT.

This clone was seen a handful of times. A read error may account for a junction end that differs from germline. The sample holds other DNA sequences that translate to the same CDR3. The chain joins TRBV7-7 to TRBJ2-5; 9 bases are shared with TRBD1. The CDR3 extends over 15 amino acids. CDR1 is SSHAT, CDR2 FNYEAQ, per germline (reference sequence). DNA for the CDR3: TGTGCTAGCAGCACAGGACAGGGGACGCAGGAGACCCAGTACTTC. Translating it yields CASSTGQGTQETQYF.

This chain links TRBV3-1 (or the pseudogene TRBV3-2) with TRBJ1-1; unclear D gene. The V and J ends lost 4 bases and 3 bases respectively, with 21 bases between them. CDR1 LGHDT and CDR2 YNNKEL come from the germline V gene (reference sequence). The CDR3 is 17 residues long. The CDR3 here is CASSPLSSGPPDTEAFF. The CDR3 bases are TGTGCCAGCAGCCCCTTATCAAGCGGCCCTCCGGACACTGAAGCTTTCTTT.

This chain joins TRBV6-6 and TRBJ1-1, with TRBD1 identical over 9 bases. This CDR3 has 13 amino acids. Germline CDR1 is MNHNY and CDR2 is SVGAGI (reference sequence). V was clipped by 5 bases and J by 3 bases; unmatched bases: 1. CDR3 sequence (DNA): TGTGCCAGCAGTAGGACAGGGGACACTGAAGCTTTCTTT. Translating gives CASSRTGDTEAFF.

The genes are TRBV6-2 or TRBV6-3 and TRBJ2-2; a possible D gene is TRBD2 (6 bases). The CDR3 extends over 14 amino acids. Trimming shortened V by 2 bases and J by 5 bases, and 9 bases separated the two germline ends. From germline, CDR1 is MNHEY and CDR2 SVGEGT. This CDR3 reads CASSYGAGTGELFF. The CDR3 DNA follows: TGTGCCAGCAGTTACGGTGCGGGAACCGGGGAGCTGTTTTTT.

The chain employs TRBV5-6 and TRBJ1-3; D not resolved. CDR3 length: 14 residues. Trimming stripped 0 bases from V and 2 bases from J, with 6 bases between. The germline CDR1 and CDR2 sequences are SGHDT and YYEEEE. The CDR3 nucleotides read TGTGCCAGCAGCTTGGGTATAACTGGAAACACCATATATTTT. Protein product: CASSLGITGNTIYF.

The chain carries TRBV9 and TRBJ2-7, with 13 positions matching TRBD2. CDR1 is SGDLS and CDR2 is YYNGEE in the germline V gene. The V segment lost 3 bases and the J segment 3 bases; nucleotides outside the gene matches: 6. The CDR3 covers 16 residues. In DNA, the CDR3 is TGTGCCAGCAGCGCCGGGACTAGCGGGACAATCTACGAGCAGTACTTC. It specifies CASSAGTSGTIYEQYF.

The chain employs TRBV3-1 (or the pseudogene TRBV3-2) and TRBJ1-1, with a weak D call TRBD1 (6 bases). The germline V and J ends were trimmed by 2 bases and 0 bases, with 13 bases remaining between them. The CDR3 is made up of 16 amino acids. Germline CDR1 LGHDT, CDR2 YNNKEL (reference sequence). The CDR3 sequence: CASSQPQGVMNTEAFF. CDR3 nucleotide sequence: TGTGCCAGCAGCCAACCACAGGGAGTCATGAACACTGAAGCTTTCTTT.

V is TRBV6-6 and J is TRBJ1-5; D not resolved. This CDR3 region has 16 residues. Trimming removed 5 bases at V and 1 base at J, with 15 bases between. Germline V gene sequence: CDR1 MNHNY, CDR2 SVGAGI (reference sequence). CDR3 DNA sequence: TGTGCCAGCAGTCCGTTGCCCCCGCGGAGCAATCAGCCCCAGCATTTT. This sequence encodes CASSPLPPRSNQPQHF.

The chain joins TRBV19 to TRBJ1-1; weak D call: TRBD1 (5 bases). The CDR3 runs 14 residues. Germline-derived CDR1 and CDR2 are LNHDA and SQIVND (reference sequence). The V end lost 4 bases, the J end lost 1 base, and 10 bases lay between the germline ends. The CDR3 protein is CASSTYTGNTEAFF. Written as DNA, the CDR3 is TGTGCCAGTAGTACCTACACAGGGAACACTGAAGCTTTCTTT. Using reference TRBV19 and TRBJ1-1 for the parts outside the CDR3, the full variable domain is DGGITQSPKYLFRKEGQNVTLSCEQNLNHDAMYWYRQDPGQGLRLIYYSQIVNDFQKGDIAEGYSVSREKKESFPLTVTSAQKNPTAFYLCASSTYTGNTEAFFGQGTRLTVV.

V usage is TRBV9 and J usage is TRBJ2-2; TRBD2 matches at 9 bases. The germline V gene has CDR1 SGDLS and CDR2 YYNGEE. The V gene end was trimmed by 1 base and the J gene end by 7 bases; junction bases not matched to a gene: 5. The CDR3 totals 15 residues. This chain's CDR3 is CASSVFPAGGGELFF. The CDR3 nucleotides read TGTGCCAGCAGCGTATTCCCAGCGGGGGGCGGGGAGCTGTTTTTT.

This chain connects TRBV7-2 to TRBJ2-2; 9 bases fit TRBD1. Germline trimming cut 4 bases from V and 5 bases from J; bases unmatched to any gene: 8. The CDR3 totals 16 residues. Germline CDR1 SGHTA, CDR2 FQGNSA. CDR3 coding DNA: TGTGCCAGCAGCTCCCGTAGGACAGGGGCGACCGGGGAGCTGTTTTTT. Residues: CASSSRRTGATGELFF.

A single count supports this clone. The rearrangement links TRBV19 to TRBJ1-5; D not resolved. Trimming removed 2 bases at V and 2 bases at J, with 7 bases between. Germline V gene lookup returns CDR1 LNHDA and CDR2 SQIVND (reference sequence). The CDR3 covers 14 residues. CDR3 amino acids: CASSIREGNQPQHF. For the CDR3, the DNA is TGTGCCAGTAGTATACGAGAGGGCAATCAGCCCCAGCATTTT.